The source of this T cell receptor beta chain is a study of T cell changes during pregnancy in multiple sclerosis. This CDR3 has 12 residues. CDR1 MNHEY and CDR2 SVGAGI come from the germline V gene. J lost 4 bases, V lost 6 bases, and 2 bases had no gene match. Generated by immunoSEQ multiplex PCR, the TCRdb table keeps only in-frame clones and is missing some. This sample has under 35,000 clones; around 91% occur once, and the top ten carry roughly 0.56%. The clonotype comes from a female donor in good health, enrolled as a control in a pregnancy study. This sample comprised CD4+ T cells from peripheral blood mononuclear cells, obtained in the third trimester of pregnancy. This chain connects TRBV6-5 to TRBJ1-2, with 7 bases fitting TRBD1. DNA for the CDR3: TGTGCCAGCAGCACAGGGGCCTATGGCTACACCTTC. Its protein product is CASSTGAYGYTF.